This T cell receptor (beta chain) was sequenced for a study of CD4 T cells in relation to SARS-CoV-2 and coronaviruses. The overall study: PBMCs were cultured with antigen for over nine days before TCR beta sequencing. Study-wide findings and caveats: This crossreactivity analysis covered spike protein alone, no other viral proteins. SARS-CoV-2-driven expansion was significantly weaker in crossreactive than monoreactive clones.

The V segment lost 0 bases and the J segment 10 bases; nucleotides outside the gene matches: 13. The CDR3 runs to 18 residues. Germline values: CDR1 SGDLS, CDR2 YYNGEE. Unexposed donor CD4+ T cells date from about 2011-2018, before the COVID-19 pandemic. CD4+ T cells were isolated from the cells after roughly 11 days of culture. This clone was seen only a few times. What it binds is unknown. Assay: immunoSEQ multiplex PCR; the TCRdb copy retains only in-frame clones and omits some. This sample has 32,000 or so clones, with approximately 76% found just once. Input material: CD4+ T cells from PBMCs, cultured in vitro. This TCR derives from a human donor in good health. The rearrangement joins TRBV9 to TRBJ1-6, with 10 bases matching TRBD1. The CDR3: CASSVGTGGFGAFSPLHF. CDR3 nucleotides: TGTGCCAGCAGCGTAGGGACAGGGGGTTTCGGTGCATTCTCACCCCTCCACTTT. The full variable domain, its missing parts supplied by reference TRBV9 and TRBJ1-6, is DSGVTQTPKHLITATGQRVTLRCSPRSGDLSVYWYQQSLDQGLQFLIQYYNGEERAKGNILERFSAQQFPDLHSELNLSSLELGDSALYFCASSVGTGGFGAFSPLHFGNGTRLTVT.